This entry features one TCR beta chain sequence. Primers included in the PCR were 60 Vbeta and 13 Jbeta primers. Data came from immunoSEQ multiplex PCR; TCRdb stores just in-frame clones and leaves some out. The sample records roughly 73,000 clones, around 75% being singletons. Though probably carrying unrecorded immune exposures, donors were nominally healthy at sampling. This sample is part of a study of cytomegalovirus exposure and HLA in healthy donors. The CDR3 is 14 residues long. V was pared by 1 base and J by 3 bases, with 7 bases between. Germline V gives CDR1 SGHNT, CDR2 YENEEA. The sequenced sample consisted of PBMCs. V gene TRBV11-3 combines with J gene TRBJ2-1, with a tentative D call TRBD2 (6 bases). This clonotype was obtained from a man aged 70-80 years in good health and CMV-seronegative. The CDR3 is CASSLGEDYNEQFF. The CDR3 DNA reads TGTGCCAGCAGCTTAGGGGAGGACTACAATGAGCAGTTCTTC.